This T cell receptor (beta chain) stems from a study of blood T cell repertoires in COVID-19. Study summary: Specimens from acute and convalescent COVID-19 originated in the United States, Italy and Spain. Nucleic acid was either cDNA or gDNA, and it came from T cells, B-cell-depleted T cells, or PBMCs.

Study processing details: Reference gene primer amplification yielded estimated nucleated cell counts. Here immunoSEQ multiplex PCR was the method, and the copy in TCRdb shows in-frame clones only, minus some. Clone size and the V and J calls come from that table; the DNA yielded D and trimming. The sample holds 250,000 to 300,000 clones, roughly 90% seen once. Sequenced: peripheral blood. The TCR sequence derives from a woman aged 55-69 years with acute or convalescent COVID-19.

CDR3 protein: CASSSWDRLYGYTF. In nucleotides, the CDR3 is TGTGCCAGCAGCTCCTGGGACAGGCTCTATGGCTACACCTTC. The chain carries TRBV3-1 (or the pseudogene TRBV3-2) and TRBJ1-2, with 8 bases lining up with TRBD1. The CDR3 is 14 residues long. CDR1 and CDR2 (germline): LGHDT, YNNKEL (reference sequence). V lost 5 bases to trimming and J lost 4 bases; unmatched junction nucleotides: 6.